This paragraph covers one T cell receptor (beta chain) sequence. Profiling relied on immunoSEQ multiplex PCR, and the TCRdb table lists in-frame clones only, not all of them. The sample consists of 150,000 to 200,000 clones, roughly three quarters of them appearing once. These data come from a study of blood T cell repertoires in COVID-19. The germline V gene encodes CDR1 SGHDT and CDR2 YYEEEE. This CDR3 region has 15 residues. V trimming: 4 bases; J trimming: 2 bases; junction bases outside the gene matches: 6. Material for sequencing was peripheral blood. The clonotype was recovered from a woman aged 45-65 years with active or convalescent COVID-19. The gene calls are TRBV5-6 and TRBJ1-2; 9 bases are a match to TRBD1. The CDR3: CASSPNRGRNYGYTF. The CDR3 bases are TGTGCCAGCAGCCCAAACAGGGGGCGCAACTATGGCTACACCTTC.